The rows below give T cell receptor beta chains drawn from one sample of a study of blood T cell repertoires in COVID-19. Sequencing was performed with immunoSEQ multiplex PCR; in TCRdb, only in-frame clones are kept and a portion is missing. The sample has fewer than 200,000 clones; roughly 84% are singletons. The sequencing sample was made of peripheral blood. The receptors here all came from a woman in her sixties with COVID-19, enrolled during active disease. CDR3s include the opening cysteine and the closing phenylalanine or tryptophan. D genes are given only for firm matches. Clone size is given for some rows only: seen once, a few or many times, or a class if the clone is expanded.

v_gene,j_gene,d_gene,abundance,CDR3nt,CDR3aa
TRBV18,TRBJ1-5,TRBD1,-,TGTGCCAGCTCACAGGACAGGGTCAATCAGCCCCAGCATTTT,CASSQDRVNQPQHF
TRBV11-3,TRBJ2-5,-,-,TGTGCCAGCAGCTTAAAAAGGGGGGAGACCCAGTACTTC,CASSLKRGETQYF
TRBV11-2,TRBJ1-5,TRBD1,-,TGTGCCAGCAGCTTAAGCGGGACAGGGGGTCGGTATCAGCCCCAGCATTTT,CASSLSGTGGRYQPQHF
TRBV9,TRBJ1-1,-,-,TGTGCCAGCAGCGCAGATCGGTTAGGGGCTGAAGCTTTCTTT,CASSADRLGAEAFF
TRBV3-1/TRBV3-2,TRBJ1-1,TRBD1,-,TGTGCCAGCCGACCTGGACAGGGACAGTCTTGGGCCACTGAAGCTTTCTTT,CASRPGQGQSWATEAFF
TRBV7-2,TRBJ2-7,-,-,TGTGCCAGCAGCCGGGACACAAGCTCCTACGAGCAGTACTTC,CASSRDTSSYEQYF
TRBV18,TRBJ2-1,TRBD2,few,TGTGCCAGCTCACTTTTTACTAGCGGGAGCATCTCCTACAATGAGCAGTTCTTC,CASSLFTSGSISYNEQFF
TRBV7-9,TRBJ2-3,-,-,TGTGCCAGCAGCTTAGTGGGACTGAACACAGATACGCAGTATTTT,CASSLVGLNTDTQYF
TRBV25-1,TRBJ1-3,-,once,TGTGCCAGCAGTGAAAGGGGAATCTCTGGAAACACCATATATTTT,CASSERGISGNTIYF
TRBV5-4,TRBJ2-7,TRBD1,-,TGTGCCAGCAGCCCGACAGGGGATCCCTACGAGCAGTACTTC,CASSPTGDPYEQYF
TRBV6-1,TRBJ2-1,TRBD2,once,TGTGCCAGCAGTGAACTAGCGGGGGGATCGTCCTACAATGAGCAGTTCTTC,CASSELAGGSSYNEQFF
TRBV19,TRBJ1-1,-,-,TGTGCCAGTAGTTCGGGACATCTGAACACTGAAGCTTTCTTT,CASSSGHLNTEAFF
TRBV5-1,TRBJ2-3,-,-,TGCGCCAGCAGCTTGAGACCACAGTCACTCACAGATACGCAGTATTTT,CASSLRPQSLTDTQYF
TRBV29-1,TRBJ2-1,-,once,TGCAGCGTTGAAGAGGGAGCTCAGAGCTCCTACAATGAGCAGTTCTTC,CSVEEGAQSSYNEQFF